Following are 26 T cell receptor beta chains from one sample sequenced in a study of vaccination effects on CD4 cells after COVID-19. The antigens of these receptors remain unknown. The assay was immunoSEQ multiplex PCR, and TCRdb's table has in-frame clones only and misses some. The sample consists of 25,000 or so clones, more than 60% of them appearing once. CD4+ T cells specific for antigen were expanded with viral peptide pools by the ViraFEST assay before sequencing. At the end of 10 days of culture, CD4+ T cells were isolated. Participants completed two doses of the BNT162b2 or mRNA-1273 vaccine. The material sequenced was CD4+ T cells from PBMCs cultured with SARS-CoV-2 spike peptides, taken after COVID-19 vaccination. These receptors came from a human donor who received a COVID-19 vaccine.

This clone was picked up a small number of times. The chain carries TRBV24-1 and TRBJ2-1; 8 nucleotides align to TRBD1. CDR1 is KGHDR, CDR2 SFDVKD, per germline. The length of the CDR3 is 16 residues. V lost 4 bases and J lost 0; bases outside the gene matches: 4. The CDR3 region is CATSDRTGSSYNEQFF. The DNA for the CDR3 is TGTGCCACCAGTGACAGGACAGGGAGCTCCTACAATGAGCAGTTCTTC.

A single count supports this clone. This chain joins TRBV7-6 and TRBJ2-2; weak D call: TRBD2 (6 bases). Germline V gene sequence: CDR1 SGHVS, CDR2 FNYEAQ. CDR3 length: 15 amino acids. Deletions cut 1 base from V and 4 bases from J, with 10 bases between. The CDR3, as DNA: TGTGCCAGCAGCTTAGGCCTAGCGAGCACCGGGGAGCTGTTTTTT. Its translation is CASSLGLASTGELFF.

The rearrangement uses TRBV30 and TRBJ2-1; D remains ambiguous. Per germline, CDR1 GTSNPN and CDR2 SVGIG (reference sequence). With 4 bases removed from V and 3 bases from J, the gap between germline ends came to 22 bases. The CDR3 contains 17 residues. The CDR3 DNA sequence: TGTGCCTGGAAGCGCTATCGGAGTGGCAAATACTACAATGAGCAGTTCTTC. Its protein product is CAWKRYRSGKYYNEQFF.

The rearrangement uses TRBV6-1 and TRBJ1-2, with D unclear. This CDR3 comprises 16 residues. CDR1 is MNHNS and CDR2 is SASEGT in the germline V gene. V was shortened by 4 bases and J by 2 bases, with 17 bases between the two germline ends. CDR3 sequence (DNA): TGTGCCAGCAGTGTCAAGTCTGGGAGTGACAACTATGGCTACACCTTC. Protein product: CASSVKSGSDNYGYTF.

The chain has TRBV6-6 and TRBJ2-7; unclear D gene. The CDR3 has 16 residues. From germline, CDR1 is MNHNY and CDR2 SVGAGI (reference sequence). V was trimmed by 0 bases and J by 7 bases, leaving 19 bases between them. The CDR3 is CASSYSRNSRPVEQYF. Written as DNA, the CDR3 is TGTGCCAGCAGTTACTCGAGGAACTCCCGGCCGGTGGAGCAGTACTTC.

This clone was picked up one time. V gene TRBV6-6 combines with J gene TRBJ2-1, with D possibly being TRBD1 or TRBD2 (5 bases each). V gave up 2 bases and J gave up 8 bases, with 19 bases separating them. This CDR3 is built from 16 residues. The germline V gene has CDR1 MNHNY and CDR2 SVGAGI (reference sequence). The CDR3 sequence is CASSYRAPEGPDEQFF. DNA for the CDR3: TGTGCCAGCAGTTACAGAGCTCCAGAGGGGCCCGATGAGCAGTTCTTC.

The chain recombines TRBV20-1 with TRBJ2-3; 8 bases fit TRBD2. The CDR3 is 14 residues long. Germline V gene lookup returns CDR1 DFQATT and CDR2 SNEGSKA (reference sequence). With V trimmed by 3 bases and J by 2 bases, 4 bases remained unmatched. CDR3 coding DNA: TGCAGTGCTAGTCCAGCGGGGGTCACAGATACGCAGTATTTT. Translating gives CSASPAGVTDTQYF.

This clone was seen a single time. The chain couples TRBV7-8 to TRBJ2-1; D is ambiguous. There are 16 residues in the CDR3. The V gene lost 1 base and the J gene lost 2 bases, with 12 bases spanning the gap. Germline V lookup: CDR1 SGHVS, CDR2 FQNEAQ. The CDR3: CASSLGRKGAYNEQFF. The CDR3 coding sequence is TGTGCCAGCAGCTTAGGCCGGAAAGGCGCCTACAATGAGCAGTTCTTC.

The J gene is TRBJ1-1, the V gene TRBV4-2; 8 bases fit TRBD1. Germline V lookup: CDR1 LGHNA, CDR2 YNFKEQ. Germline trimming cut 4 bases from V and 3 bases from J; bases unmatched to any gene: 7. The length of the CDR3 is 15 residues. In DNA form, the CDR3 reads TGTGCCAGCAGCCGAACAGGGGGAAGGGACACTGAAGCTTTCTTT. It is translated as CASSRTGGRDTEAFF.

This clone was seen once. V usage is TRBV6-1 and J usage is TRBJ2-7; perhaps TRBD2 as D (6 bases). Germline V gene sequence: CDR1 MNHNS, CDR2 SASEGT. The V gene lost 2 bases and the J gene lost 4 bases, with 12 bases spanning the gap. The length of the CDR3 is 14 residues. CDR3 DNA sequence: TGTGCCAGCAGTGAAAGGAGGGGAGAGTACGAGCAGTACTTC. Translated: CASSERRGEYEQYF.

The sample holds a few counts of this clone. The J gene is TRBJ1-2, the V gene TRBV27; possible D gene TRBD1, 5 bases. The CDR3 loop spans 15 amino acids. V gave up 5 bases and J gave up 5 bases, with 18 bases separating them. Germline CDR1 MNHEY, CDR2 SMNVEV (reference sequence). In nucleotides, the CDR3 is TGTGCCAGCAGTCCCACGGTCATTGGGACGTATGGCTACACCTTC. Protein product: CASSPTVIGTYGYTF.

This chain uses TRBV27 with TRBJ1-3, with D unresolved. The V end lost 5 bases, the J end lost 1 base, and 9 bases lay between the germline ends. Germline lookup yields CDR1 MNHEY and CDR2 SMNVEV (reference sequence). The length of the CDR3 is 14 residues. CDR3 sequence reads: CASSLAGSGNTIYF. CDR3 bases: TGTGCCAGCAGTCTCGCCGGGTCTGGAAACACCATATATTTT.

The chain uses TRBV19 and TRBJ2-5, with a tentative D call TRBD2 (5 bases). This CDR3 spans 13 amino acids. V lost 10 bases and J lost 5, with 17 bases in between. Germline-derived CDR1 and CDR2 are LNHDA and SQIVND (reference sequence). CDR3 in DNA: TGTGCCACCTCAAGCGGCGGTCGGGAGACCCAGTACTTC. Amino acids: CATSSGGRETQYF.

The J gene is TRBJ2-3, the V gene TRBV7-2; 8 bases agree with TRBD2. The CDR3 extends over 16 amino acids. V lost 3 bases and J lost 0; bases outside the gene matches: 5. Germline V gene data show CDR1 as SGHTA and CDR2 as FQGNSA. DNA of the CDR3: TGTGCCAGCAGCTTTTCGTCTAGCGGGAGCACAGATACGCAGTATTTT. Translating gives CASSFSSSGSTDTQYF.

This chain links TRBV30 with TRBJ2-7; D gene uncertain. The germline V gene has CDR1 GTSNPN and CDR2 SVGIG (reference sequence). The CDR3 has 16 residues. The ends were cut back, 0 bases at V and 4 bases at J, with 19 bases in the middle. CDR3 in DNA: TGTGCCTGGAGTGTACCCCTCCGCCTGGCCACATACGAGCAGTACTTC. This gives the protein CAWSVPLRLATYEQYF.

V and J are TRBV29-1 and TRBJ1-4; 9 bases agree with TRBD1. The CDR3 has 13 residues. V dropped 7 bases and J dropped 7; count of bases not matched to a gene: 7. The germline V gene encodes CDR1 SQVTM and CDR2 ANQGSEA. In DNA, the CDR3 is TGCAGCGCCCAACAGGGGGCGAGTGAAAAACTGTTTTTT. Encoded protein: CSAQQGASEKLFF.

This clone was recorded a few times. The rearrangement joins TRBV6-1 to TRBJ1-2, with TRBD1 matching over 8 bases. J gave up 4 bases and V 3 bases, and 4 bases lay outside the gene matches. The CDR3 has 14 amino acids. Germline CDR1 and CDR2: MNHNS and SASEGT. The CDR3 region has the DNA TGTGCCAGCAGTGAGGACAGGGCCCCCTATGGCTACACCTTC. Amino acids: CASSEDRAPYGYTF.

The chain couples TRBV18 to TRBJ1-2, with 7 bases identical to TRBD1. The V segment lost 2 bases and the J segment 8 bases; nucleotides outside the gene matches: 8. CDR1 KGHSH and CDR2 LQKENI come from the germline V gene. CDR3 size: 14 residues. Written as DNA, the CDR3 is TGTGCCAGCTCACCATCAGGCCAGGGGGGCGGCTACACCTTC. It yields the protein CASSPSGQGGGYTF.

This sequence joins TRBV6-6 and TRBJ2-7, with TRBD2 identical over 10 bases. This CDR3 spans 15 amino acids. Trimming removed 5 bases from V and 2 bases from J; junction bases left unmatched: 6. Germline CDR1 MNHNY, CDR2 SVGAGI (reference sequence). DNA for the CDR3: TGTGCCAGCAGTGGAGCAGGGACTAGCGCCTACGAGCAGTACTTC. It specifies CASSGAGTSAYEQYF.

This chain joins TRBV18 and TRBJ1-1; 12 bases fit TRBD1. In germline, CDR1 is KGHSH, CDR2 LQKENI. The length of the CDR3 is 17 residues. Trimming removed 0 bases from V and 4 bases from J; junction bases left unmatched: 6. The DNA of the CDR3 is TGTGCCAGCTCACCACCGGGACAGGGGGCCTACTTCACTGAAGCTTTCTTT. Amino acids: CASSPPGQGAYFTEAFF.

The chain recombines TRBV18 with TRBJ1-2; D unresolved. The germline V gene encodes CDR1 KGHSH and CDR2 LQKENI. V was clipped by 3 bases and J by 5 bases, with 16 bases between them. This CDR3 spans 15 amino acids. As DNA, the CDR3 is TGTGCCAGCTCACCTGGGGAGGCCGCCGCTTATGGCTACACCTTC. Protein product: CASSPGEAAAYGYTF.

The chain carries TRBV19 and TRBJ1-4; 8 nucleotides match TRBD1. Germline assignment: CDR1 LNHDA and CDR2 SQIVND (reference sequence). The CDR3 is 18 amino acids. The V and J ends lost 6 bases and 3 bases, in that order; junction bases with no gene match: 15. The CDR3 DNA follows: TGTGCCAGTAGCGCCCCGGCCAGGGGGCCGGTATCTAATGAAAAACTGTTTTTT. Its translation: CASSAPARGPVSNEKLFF.

In this sample, this clone turned up once. The rearrangement links TRBV2 to TRBJ1-5, with D perhaps matching TRBD1 (6 bases). In germline, CDR1 is SNHLY, CDR2 FYNNEI. The CDR3 covers 13 residues. V lost 6 bases and J 6 bases, leaving 12 bases between the germline ends. The CDR3 nucleotides read TGTGCCAGCAGGCGGGACATCGGTCAGCCCCAGCATTTT. Protein sequence: CASRRDIGQPQHF.

The table lists this clone with a few counts. The chain couples TRBV7-8 to TRBJ2-1, with 8 bases aligning to TRBD1. CDR1 is SGHVS, CDR2 FQNEAQ, per germline. The ends lost 6 bases at V and 2 bases at J; junction bases unmatched: 3. The CDR3 consists of 14 residues. The CDR3 protein is CASRRQGTYNEQFF. The DNA of the CDR3 is TGTGCCAGCAGAAGACAGGGGACCTACAATGAGCAGTTCTTC.

The chain couples TRBV4-2 to TRBJ1-2; D is perhaps TRBD1 (5 bases). Trimming pared 1 base from V and 4 bases from J, leaving 7 bases between. Germline loops: CDR1 LGHNA, CDR2 YNFKEQ. The CDR3 loop spans 13 amino acids. CDR3 nucleotide sequence: TGTGCCAGCAGCCAAGCCGGGGGCTATGGCTACACCTTC. This codes for CASSQAGGYGYTF.

The V call is TRBV27, the J call TRBJ2-1, with 8 bases that match TRBD1. J lost 9 bases, V lost 1 base, and 11 bases had no gene match. CDR3 length: 16 residues. CDR1 and CDR2 from the germline V gene are MNHEY and SMNVEV (reference sequence). CDR3 amino acids: CASSLWGARGRVEQFF. CDR3 sequence (DNA): TGTGCCAGCAGTTTATGGGGCGCCAGGGGGCGCGTTGAGCAGTTCTTC.